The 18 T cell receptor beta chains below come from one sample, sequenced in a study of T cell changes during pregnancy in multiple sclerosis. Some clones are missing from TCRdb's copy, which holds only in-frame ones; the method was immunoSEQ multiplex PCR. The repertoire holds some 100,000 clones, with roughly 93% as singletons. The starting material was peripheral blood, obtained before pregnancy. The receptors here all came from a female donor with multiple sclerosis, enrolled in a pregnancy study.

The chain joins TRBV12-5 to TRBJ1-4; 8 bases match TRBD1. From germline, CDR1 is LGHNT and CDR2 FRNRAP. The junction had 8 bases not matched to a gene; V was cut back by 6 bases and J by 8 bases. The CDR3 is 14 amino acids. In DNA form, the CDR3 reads TGTGCTAGTGGCTTAGACAGGGGTGGGGAAAAACTGTTTTTT. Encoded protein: CASGLDRGGEKLFF.

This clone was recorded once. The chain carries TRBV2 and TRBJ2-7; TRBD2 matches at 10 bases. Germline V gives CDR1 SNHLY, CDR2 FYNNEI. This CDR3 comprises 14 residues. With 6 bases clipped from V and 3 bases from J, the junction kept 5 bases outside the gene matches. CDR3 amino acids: CASSGTSDHYEQYF. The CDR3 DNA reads TGTGCCAGCAGCGGGACTAGCGACCACTACGAGCAGTACTTC. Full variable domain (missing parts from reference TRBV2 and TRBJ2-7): EPEVTQTPSHQVTQMGQEVILRCVPISNHLYFYWYRQILGQKVEFLVSFYNNEISEKSEIFDDQFSVERPDGSNFTLKIRSTKLEDSAMYFCASSGTSDHYEQYFGPGTRLTVT.

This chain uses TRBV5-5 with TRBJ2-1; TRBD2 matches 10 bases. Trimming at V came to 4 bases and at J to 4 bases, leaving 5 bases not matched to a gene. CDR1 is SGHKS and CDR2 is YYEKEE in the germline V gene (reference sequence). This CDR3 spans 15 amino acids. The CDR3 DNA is TGTGCCAGCAGCCTAGGACTAGCGGATTACAATGAGCAGTTCTTC. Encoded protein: CASSLGLADYNEQFF.

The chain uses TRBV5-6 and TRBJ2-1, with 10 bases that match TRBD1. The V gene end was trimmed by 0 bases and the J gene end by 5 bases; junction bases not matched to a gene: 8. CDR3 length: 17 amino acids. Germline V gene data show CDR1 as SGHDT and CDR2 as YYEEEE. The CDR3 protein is CASSLAPGQGRDNEQFF. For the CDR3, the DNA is TGTGCCAGCAGCTTGGCCCCGGGACAGGGGCGGGACAATGAGCAGTTCTTC.

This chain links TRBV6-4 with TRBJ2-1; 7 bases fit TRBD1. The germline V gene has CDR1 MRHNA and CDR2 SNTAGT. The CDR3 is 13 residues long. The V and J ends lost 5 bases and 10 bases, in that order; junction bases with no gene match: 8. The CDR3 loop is CASSPGTVGEQFF. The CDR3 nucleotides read TGTGCCAGCAGTCCGGGGACAGTTGGGGAGCAGTTCTTC.

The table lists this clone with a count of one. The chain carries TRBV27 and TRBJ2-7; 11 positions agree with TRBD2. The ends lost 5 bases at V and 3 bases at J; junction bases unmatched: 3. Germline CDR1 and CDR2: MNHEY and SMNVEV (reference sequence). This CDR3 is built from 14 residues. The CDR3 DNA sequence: TGTGCCAGCAGTGACGGGACTAGCGGCTACGAGCAGTACTTC. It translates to CASSDGTSGYEQYF.

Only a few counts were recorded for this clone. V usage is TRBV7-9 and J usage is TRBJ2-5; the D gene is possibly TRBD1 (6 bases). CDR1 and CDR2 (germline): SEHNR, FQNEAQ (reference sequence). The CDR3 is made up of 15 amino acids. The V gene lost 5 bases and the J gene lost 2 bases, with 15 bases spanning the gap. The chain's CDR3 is CASSPSPQGQETQYF. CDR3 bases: TGTGCCAGCAGCCCCTCCCCGCAGGGGCAAGAGACCCAGTACTTC.

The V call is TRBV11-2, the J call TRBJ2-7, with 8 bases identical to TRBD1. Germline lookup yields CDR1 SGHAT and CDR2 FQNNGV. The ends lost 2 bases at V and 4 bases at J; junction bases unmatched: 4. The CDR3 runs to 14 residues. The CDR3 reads CASSLSTGGYEQYF. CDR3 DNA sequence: TGTGCCAGCAGCTTATCAACAGGGGGGTACGAGCAGTACTTC.

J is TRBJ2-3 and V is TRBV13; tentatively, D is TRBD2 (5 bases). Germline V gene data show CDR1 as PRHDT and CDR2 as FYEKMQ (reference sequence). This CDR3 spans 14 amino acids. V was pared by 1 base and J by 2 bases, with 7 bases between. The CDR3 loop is CASSLVRDTDTQYF. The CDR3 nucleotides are TGTGCCAGCAGCTTAGTACGGGACACAGATACGCAGTATTTT. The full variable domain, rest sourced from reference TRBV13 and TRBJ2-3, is AAGVIQSPRHLIKEKRETATLKCYPIPRHDTVYWYQQGPGQDPQFLISFYEKMQSDKGSIPDRFSAQQFSDYHSELNMSSLELGDSALYFCASSLVRDTDTQYFGPGTRLTVL.

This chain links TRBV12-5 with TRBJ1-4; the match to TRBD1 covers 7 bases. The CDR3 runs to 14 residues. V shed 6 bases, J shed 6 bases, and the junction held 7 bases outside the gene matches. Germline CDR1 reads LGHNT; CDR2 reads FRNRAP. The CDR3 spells CASGWGTVDEKLFF. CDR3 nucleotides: TGTGCTAGTGGCTGGGGGACAGTAGATGAAAAACTGTTTTTT.

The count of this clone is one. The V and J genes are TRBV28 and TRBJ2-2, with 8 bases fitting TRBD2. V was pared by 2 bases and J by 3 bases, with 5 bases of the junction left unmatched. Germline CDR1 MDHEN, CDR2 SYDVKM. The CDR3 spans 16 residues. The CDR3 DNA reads TGTGCCAGCAGTTTACTGACTAGCGCCTACACCGGGGAGCTGTTTTTT. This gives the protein CASSLLTSAYTGELFF.

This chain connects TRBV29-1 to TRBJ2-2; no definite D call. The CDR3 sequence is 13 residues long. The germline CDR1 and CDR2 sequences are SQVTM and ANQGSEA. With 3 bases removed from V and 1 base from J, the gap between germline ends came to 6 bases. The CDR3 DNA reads TGCAGCGTTGATGCAGGGAACACCGGGGAGCTGTTTTTT. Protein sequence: CSVDAGNTGELFF.

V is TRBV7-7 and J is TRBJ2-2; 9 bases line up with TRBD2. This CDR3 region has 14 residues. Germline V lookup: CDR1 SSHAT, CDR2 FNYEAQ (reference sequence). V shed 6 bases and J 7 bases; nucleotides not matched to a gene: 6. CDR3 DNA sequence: TGTGCCAGCAGTCCTAGCGGGACTGTCGGGGAGCTGTTTTTT. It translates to CASSPSGTVGELFF.

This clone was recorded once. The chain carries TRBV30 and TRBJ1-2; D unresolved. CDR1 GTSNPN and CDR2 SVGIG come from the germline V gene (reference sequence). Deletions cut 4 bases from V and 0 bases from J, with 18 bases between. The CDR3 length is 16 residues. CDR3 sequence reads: CAWKPALVSPNYGYTF. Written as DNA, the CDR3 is TGTGCCTGGAAGCCCGCTCTCGTGTCCCCTAACTATGGCTACACCTTC.

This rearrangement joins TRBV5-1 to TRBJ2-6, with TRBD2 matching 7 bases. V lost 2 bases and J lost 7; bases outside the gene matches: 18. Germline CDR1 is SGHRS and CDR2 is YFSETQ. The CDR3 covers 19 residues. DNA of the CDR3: TGCGCCAGCAGCTTTCGGGGAGGGGCTAGCGGTGGCAGAGCCAACGTCCTGACTTTC. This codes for CASSFRGGASGGRANVLTF.

CDR3 DNA sequence: TGTGCCAGCAGTTTATGGACTAGCGGGCGCGAGCAGTACTTC. As protein: CASSLWTSGREQYF. The chain carries TRBV27 and TRBJ2-7; 11 bases agree with TRBD2. Germline CDR1 and CDR2: MNHEY and SMNVEV (reference sequence). J gave up 6 bases and V 1 base, and 2 bases lay outside the gene matches. The CDR3 totals 14 residues.

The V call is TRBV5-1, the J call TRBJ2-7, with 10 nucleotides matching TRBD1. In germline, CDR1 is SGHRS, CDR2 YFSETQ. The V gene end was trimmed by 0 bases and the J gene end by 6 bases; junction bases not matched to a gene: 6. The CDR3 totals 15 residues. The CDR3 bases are TGCGCCAGCAGCTTGGCCGGGACAGGGGTAGGCGAGCAGTACTTC. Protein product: CASSLAGTGVGEQYF.

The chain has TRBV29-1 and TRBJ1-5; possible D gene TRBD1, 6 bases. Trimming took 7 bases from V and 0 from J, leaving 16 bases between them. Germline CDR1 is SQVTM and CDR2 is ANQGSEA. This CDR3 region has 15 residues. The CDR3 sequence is CSASTGLYSNQPQHF. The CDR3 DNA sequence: TGCAGCGCGTCGACAGGCCTTTATAGCAATCAGCCCCAGCATTTT.